A selection of T cell receptor beta chains follows, all from one sample in a study of STAT5B mutations in CD4+ large granular lymphocyte leukemia. Libraries were prepared by immunoSEQ multiplex PCR; TCRdb keeps only in-frame clonotypes and omits some of them. Of about 33,000 clones in the sample, roughly 74% are singletons; the top ten hold 0.25% to 0.35%. Source material: CD4+ T cells from blood buffy coats. The receptors come from a human donor in good health. Both conserved end residues are trimmed from each CDR3. Fields, in order: D gene, J gene, clone size, V gene, CDR3 protein. A D gene is named only where the DNA matches it firmly. The size of a clone is reported for some rows only, either as once, few or many, or as a class for expanded clones.

-	TRBJ2-3	once	TRBV4-2	ASSPTKGAGDRTDTQY
-	TRBJ1-1	-	TRBV30	AWSTIWGATEAF
-	TRBJ1-1	-	TRBV29-1	SVVWTEAF
-	TRBJ1-5	few	TRBV19	ASTSRDSEWPQH
TRBD1	TRBJ1-3	-	TRBV19	ASRGQTTFGNTIY
-	TRBJ2-5	-	TRBV5-6	ASSMGLKGETQY
-	TRBJ2-5	-	TRBV30	AWSTTTHLSVQETQY
TRBD1	TRBJ1-1	-	TRBV2	ASEPGQGDGYTEAF
-	TRBJ2-7	-	TRBV7-2	ASSLDGGDSHYEQY
-	TRBJ1-1	-	TRBV10-3	AISYGGNTEAF
TRBD1	TRBJ1-1	-	TRBV28	ASSPGQGNTEAF
TRBD1	TRBJ1-4	-	TRBV30	AWNRGGTTNEKLF
-	TRBJ1-3	-	TRBV7-9	ASSSYRQSQGTRGNTIY
-	TRBJ2-5	-	TRBV6-6	ASSYSRGSGETQY
-	TRBJ1-3	-	TRBV5-4	ASSLGGVLDGNTIY
-	TRBJ2-2	-	TRBV7-2	ASSLTGPNTGELF
-	TRBJ2-2	-	TRBV18	ASSPRVGGRSGELF
-	TRBJ2-3	few	TRBV11-3	ASSLEQRGTDTQY
-	TRBJ1-6	few	TRBV10-2	ASSEGVAIGSPLH
TRBD1	TRBJ1-1	-	TRBV14	ASSLQGGTEAF
-	TRBJ2-3	-	TRBV7-9	ASSLDRGVDTQY
TRBD1	TRBJ2-7	-	TRBV7-6	ASSLTSGTGYHEQY